The TCR beta chain described here comes from a study of CD8 T cells in Susac syndrome. Whole-study findings and limits: It was acknowledged in the study that the number of individuals who were included in its TCR sequencing and HLA analysis was relatively small.

The RNA, about 0.5 to 1 ug, was put through reverse transcription using random hexamers. TCRdb passed the immunoSEQ multiplex PCR reads through MiXCR, listing each CDR3 protein once. Found here are approximately 270,000 distinct CDR3 sequences, around 93% of them singletons; the top ten hold around 0.067%. The trim removed 5 bases at V and 2 bases at J, leaving 3 bases unmatched. Germline CDR1 is MNHEY and CDR2 is SVGEGT. CDR3 length: 13 residues. About this clonotype itself: Its matching antigen is unknown.

This chain connects TRBV6-2 or TRBV6-3 to TRBJ2-7; 7 bases line up with TRBD1. The TCR originated in a human donor with multiple sclerosis. The source material was CD4+ T cells from PBMCs. CDR3 nucleotides: TGTGCCAGCAGTGACAGGGTTCCCTACGAGCAGTACGTC. Translating it yields CASSDRVPYEQYV.